This TCR beta chain was identified during a study of breast tumors, draining lymph nodes, adjacent tissues. Study-level findings and limits: The lymph node origin of tumor T cells was framed as consistent with a hypothesis, not demonstrated.

Germline CDR1 reads ENHRY; CDR2 reads SYGVKD. This CDR3 spans 18 amino acids. The V segment lost 0 bases and the J segment 5 bases; nucleotides outside the gene matches: 5. TCRdb reprocessed the multiplex PCR reads with MiXCR, giving one entry per CDR3 protein. Of about 180,000 distinct CDR3 sequences listed, about 34% are singletons. The lymph nodes were axillary draining lymph nodes from breast cancer patients. With respect to this clonotype: The target antigen is unknown.

The sample consisted of axillary lymph node tissue. The chain recombines TRBV10-3 with TRBJ2-2, with 14 positions matching TRBD2. This sequence was found in a female donor with breast cancer. Some clones in this sample may be carry-over from other donors' samples. The CDR3 DNA reads TGTGCCATCAGTGAGTCGATTGGGACTAGCGGGAGTACCGGGGAGCTGTTTTTT. This codes for CAISESIGTSGSTGELFF.